These 31 T cell receptor beta chains were sequenced from one sample in a study of response to subunit inactivated influenza vaccine (dated by TCRdb to the late 2010s). The library was prepared using RT-PCR. The sequencer was an Illumina HiSeq 2500. TCRdb reanalyzed the raw reads on its own, using fastp at Q25 for trimming and MiXCR for clone calling, and kept in-frame beta chains. Entries that share a CDR3 protein sequence are merged under the most common genes and DNA. Here the sample has a few hundred thousand distinct CDR3 sequences; around a fifth occur a single time. The ten largest clones represent roughly a tenth of the sample. This specimen was PBMCs from blood, taken less than 22 months after vaccination. All receptors derive from a man between 50 and 69 years old who received an inactivated influenza vaccine. Donor details come from another sample of the same person, matched by shared clones.

CDR3 nucleotide sequence: TGCAGTGCTAGTATCTCAGCGGGGGGGCCCTACGAGCAGTACTTC. Translation gives CSASISAGGPYEQYF. The chain is built from TRBV20-1 and TRBJ2-7; TRBD2 matches at 10 bases. The CDR3 runs 15 residues. J was trimmed by 2 bases and V by 3 bases; bases with no gene match: 7. Germline V gene data show CDR1 as DFQATT and CDR2 as SNEGSKA (reference sequence).

The rearrangement links TRBV20-1 to TRBJ2-5; no firm D call. CDR3 length: 11 amino acids. The V end lost 1 base, the J end lost 5 bases, and 5 bases lay between the germline ends. Germline V gene sequence: CDR1 DFQATT, CDR2 SNEGSKA (reference sequence). This CDR3 reads CSARVRETQYF. Written as DNA, the CDR3 is TGCAGTGCTAGAGTACGGGAGACCCAGTACTTC.

This chain connects TRBV5-1 to TRBJ2-5, with TRBD1 as a possible D gene (5 bases). This CDR3 comprises 14 residues. V lost 0 bases, J lost 3 bases, and 9 bases lay in between. The germline V gene has CDR1 SGHRS and CDR2 YFSETQ. The DNA of the CDR3 is TGCGCCAGCAGCTTGGGACAGCCGAAAGAGACCCAGTACTTC. Residues: CASSLGQPKETQYF.

This clonotype has ten or more counts. The chain recombines TRBV20-1 with TRBJ1-1; no reliable D call. This CDR3 is built from 14 residues. Germline CDR1 is DFQATT and CDR2 is SNEGSKA (reference sequence). V was shortened by 3 bases and J by 5 bases, with 16 bases between the two germline ends. This CDR3 reads CSASVGSRTTEAFF. As DNA, the CDR3 is TGCAGTGCTAGTGTAGGGAGCCGAACGACTGAAGCTTTCTTT.

This chain links TRBV11-1 with TRBJ2-1; D not resolved. The CDR3 loop spans 13 amino acids. V was pared by 1 base and J by 5 bases, with 6 bases between. Germline V CDR1 and CDR2: SGHAT, FQDESV (reference sequence). The CDR3 here is CASSLVPNNEQFF. The CDR3 region has the DNA TGTGCCAGCAGCTTAGTACCCAACAATGAGCAGTTCTTC.

Ten or more counts support this clonotype. The CDR3 DNA reads as TGCGCCAGCAGCTTGGGGCAGGAGCGGTTCCTTCTACCTAACTATGGCTACACCTTC. Its protein product is CASSLGQERFLLPNYGYTF. The chain employs TRBV5-1 and TRBJ1-2; the D is unclear. V lost 0 bases and J lost 0, with 21 bases in between. The CDR3 totals 19 residues. Germline V gene data show CDR1 as SGHRS and CDR2 as YFSETQ.

In its sample, this clonotype was seen many times. The genes are TRBV7-2 and TRBJ1-5; D gene uncertain. The CDR3 is 14 amino acids. Germline-derived CDR1 and CDR2 are SGHTA and FQGNSA. Trimming took off 2 bases at V and 3 bases at J, with 8 bases between the two ends. The DNA for the CDR3 is TGTGCCAGCAGCTTAACGGGTATCAATCAGCCCCAGCATTTT. This gives the protein CASSLTGINQPQHF.

The CDR3 region is CASSLSTLAPNEKLFF. CDR3 in DNA: TGTGCCAGCAGTTTATCGACATTAGCACCTAATGAAAAACTGTTTTTT. This chain uses TRBV28 with TRBJ1-4, with D uncertain. The CDR3 covers 16 residues. Germline V CDR1 and CDR2: MDHEN, SYDVKM. V lost 1 base to trimming and J lost 3 bases, with 12 bases between them.

This clonotype showed up many times. The V call is TRBV5-1, the J call TRBJ1-3; D is uncertain. CDR1 SGHRS and CDR2 YFSETQ come from the germline V gene. The CDR3 consists of 13 residues. Trimming shortened V by 2 bases and J by 8 bases, and 11 bases separated the two germline ends. CDR3 sequence: CASSLRQSDTIYF. DNA for the CDR3: TGCGCCAGCAGCTTACGGCAGAGTGACACCATATATTTT.

The rearrangement joins TRBV28 to TRBJ1-4; D not resolved. CDR3 size: 13 residues. Germline loops: CDR1 MDHEN, CDR2 SYDVKM. Trimming pared 5 bases from V and 8 bases from J, leaving 12 bases between. The CDR3 bases are TGTGCCAGCAGTGGATTAATCGGAGAAAAACTGTTTTTT. Protein sequence: CASSGLIGEKLFF.

The chain couples TRBV4-3 to TRBJ2-5; perhaps TRBD2 as D (5 bases). Germline V lookup: CDR1 LGHNA, CDR2 YSLEER. With 0 bases removed from V and 3 bases from J, the gap between germline ends came to 11 bases. The CDR3 totals 15 residues. Written as DNA, the CDR3 is TGCGCCAGCAGCCAAGATCTTACCGGGGAAGAGACCCAGTACTTC. It codes for CASSQDLTGEETQYF.

This clonotype was seen more than once but under ten times. V usage is TRBV29-1 and J usage is TRBJ1-2; TRBD1 matches at 9 bases. The CDR3 consists of 13 residues. CDR1 is SQVTM and CDR2 is ANQGSEA in the germline V gene. The V gene end was trimmed by 3 bases and the J gene end by 8 bases; junction bases not matched to a gene: 7. The CDR3 loop is CSVDYRGPSGYTF. CDR3 bases: TGCAGCGTTGACTACAGGGGGCCTAGCGGCTACACCTTC.

V usage is TRBV30 and J usage is TRBJ1-2, with D unresolved. V gave up 2 bases and J gave up 3 bases, with 7 bases separating them. This CDR3 has 12 amino acids. Germline CDR1 is GTSNPN and CDR2 is SVGIG (reference sequence). DNA of the CDR3: TGTGCCTGGAGTCTGACCGACTATGGCTACACCTTC. Its protein is CAWSLTDYGYTF.

This chain connects TRBV7-9 to TRBJ1-5; no definite D call. From germline, CDR1 is SEHNR and CDR2 FQNEAQ (reference sequence). V lost 5 bases and J 6 bases, leaving 11 bases between the germline ends. This CDR3 comprises 13 residues. The CDR3 DNA sequence: TGTGCCAGCAGCGGAGACGGGCCTCAGCCCCAGCATTTT. Protein: CASSGDGPQPQHF.

J is TRBJ1-5 and V is TRBV7-9, with D perhaps matching TRBD1 (5 bases). There are 14 residues in the CDR3. Deletions cut 8 bases from V and 3 bases from J, with 14 bases between. CDR1 is SEHNR and CDR2 is FQNEAQ in the germline V gene (reference sequence). The CDR3: CASAGEVANQPQHF. CDR3 in DNA: TGTGCCAGCGCGGGGGAGGTGGCCAATCAGCCCCAGCATTTT.

The chain recombines TRBV11-2 with TRBJ2-7; D could derive from TRBD1 or TRBD2 (5 bases each). The length of the CDR3 is 14 residues. The V gene's germline CDR1 is SGHAT and CDR2 FQNNGV. Trimming left V 4 bases short and J 3 bases short, with 13 bases between. In DNA, the CDR3 is TGTGCCAGCAGCTCTCTTCGGGGCGGCTACGAGCAGTACTTC. Protein sequence: CASSSLRGGYEQYF. The entire variable domain, with the rest obtained from reference TRBV11-2 and TRBJ2-7, is as follows: EAGVAQSPRYKIIEKRQSVAFWCNPISGHATLYWYQQILGQGPKLLIQFQNNGVVDDSQLPKDRFSAERLKGVDSTLKIQPAKLEDSAVYLCASSSLRGGYEQYFGPGTRLTVT.

This clonotype was seen many times. The genes are TRBV13 and TRBJ1-1; TRBD1 matches at 7 bases. Germline CDR1 PRHDT, CDR2 FYEKMQ (reference sequence). With V trimmed by 1 base and J by 2 bases, 1 base remained unmatched. The length of the CDR3 is 14 residues. The chain's CDR3 is CASSLAGGNTEAFF. CDR3 coding DNA: TGTGCCAGCAGCTTAGCAGGGGGAAACACTGAAGCTTTCTTT.

Many counts were recorded for this clonotype. The chain carries TRBV18 and TRBJ1-4, with no clear D. Germline values: CDR1 KGHSH, CDR2 LQKENI. This CDR3 comprises 15 residues. V shed 1 base and J shed 3 bases, with 9 bases lying between them. CDR3 protein: CASSPRGPPNEKLFF. The CDR3 DNA is TGTGCCAGCTCACCACGAGGCCCCCCTAATGAAAAACTGTTTTTT.

The chain recombines TRBV28 with TRBJ2-5; 8 bases line up with TRBD2. The germline gives CDR1 MDHEN, CDR2 SYDVKM. The CDR3 covers 14 residues. Trimming removed 1 base from V and 7 bases from J; junction bases left unmatched: 5. CDR3 sequence (DNA): TGTGCCAGCAGTTTATTAGGACTAGCCGGGACCCAGTACTTC. This translates into CASSLLGLAGTQYF.

This clonotype was counted at least ten times. The CDR3 region has the DNA TGCGCCAGCAGCCAGGCCGGGACAGGGATCTCTGGAAACACCATATATTTT. Translation gives CASSQAGTGISGNTIYF. The J gene is TRBJ1-3, the V gene TRBV4-3, with TRBD1 identical over 9 bases. V shed 3 bases and J 0 bases; nucleotides not matched to a gene: 6. Germline assignment: CDR1 LGHNA and CDR2 YSLEER. The CDR3 is 17 amino acids.

The gene calls are TRBV5-5 and TRBJ2-3, with D perhaps given as TRBD1 or TRBD2 (7 bases each). Trimming stripped 1 base from V and 4 bases from J, with 13 bases between. The CDR3 covers 15 residues. Germline assignment: CDR1 SGHKS and CDR2 YYEKEE (reference sequence). The CDR3 DNA reads as TGTGCCAGCAGCTTGAGCGGGACAGCCCCAGATACGCAGTATTTT. Protein: CASSLSGTAPDTQYF.

The chain couples TRBV10-3 to TRBJ2-2; perhaps TRBD2 as D (6 bases). The CDR3 is 15 amino acids. Germline V gene lookup returns CDR1 ENHRY and CDR2 SYGVKD. V was pared by 5 bases and J by 0 bases, with 10 bases between. The CDR3 here is CAISSAGPNTGELFF. DNA for the CDR3: TGTGCCATCAGTTCAGCGGGCCCGAACACCGGGGAGCTGTTTTTT.

The V and J genes are TRBV9 and TRBJ2-3; D is unresolved. Trimming stripped 0 bases from V and 6 bases from J, with 11 bases between. The CDR3 is 14 amino acids. Germline V gene data show CDR1 as SGDLS and CDR2 as YYNGEE. The CDR3 region is CASSVAHSGDTQYF. DNA of the CDR3: TGTGCCAGCAGCGTAGCTCACAGTGGGGATACGCAGTATTTT.

The chain combines TRBV6-1 with TRBJ1-2, with D possibly being TRBD1 (5 bases). Trimming left V 4 bases short and J 4 bases short, with 13 bases between. The CDR3 is 14 amino acids. Per germline, CDR1 MNHNS and CDR2 SASEGT. CDR3 residues: CASSGKTALYGYTF. The CDR3 DNA follows: TGTGCCAGCAGTGGGAAGACAGCCCTCTATGGCTACACCTTC.

This clonotype was found a few times. This chain joins TRBV7-2 and TRBJ2-3; TRBD1 matches at 7 bases. The germline CDR1 and CDR2 sequences are SGHTA and FQGNSA. Trimming removed 6 bases from V and 0 bases from J; junction bases left unmatched: 9. The length of the CDR3 is 16 residues. The DNA for the CDR3 is TGTGCCAGCAGAAGTACTGGGACAGTTAGCACAGATACGCAGTATTTT. Amino acids: CASRSTGTVSTDTQYF.

The chain employs TRBV5-5 and TRBJ1-2, with D tentatively TRBD1 (6 bases). The length of the CDR3 is 13 residues. Looked up from germline, CDR1 is SGHKS and CDR2 is YYEKEE (reference sequence). V was shortened by 4 bases and J by 5 bases, with 12 bases between the two germline ends. This CDR3 is CASSTQGLYGYTF. CDR3 coding DNA: TGTGCCAGCAGCACACAGGGTCTATATGGCTACACCTTC.

Of note for this clonotype: No conserved phenylalanine or tryptophan is present at the end of the CDR3, so a read error is the likely explanation. This sequence joins TRBV6-2 or TRBV6-3 and TRBJ1-2, with no clear D. V gave up 9 bases and J gave up 3 bases, with 17 bases separating them. Germline V gene lookup returns CDR1 MNHEY and CDR2 SVGEGT. This CDR3 region has 14 residues. Here the CDR3 DNA reads TGTGCCAGTAGGAGCGTGGCTTTCGACTATGGCTACACCTTA. Translating it yields CASRSVAFDYGYTL.

The chain couples TRBV20-1 to TRBJ2-7; no definite D call. This CDR3 comprises 13 residues. Germline V gene data show CDR1 as DFQATT and CDR2 as SNEGSKA (reference sequence). Trimming pared 0 bases from V and 3 bases from J, leaving 9 bases between. CDR3 in amino acids: CSARDGQFYEQYF. The DNA of the CDR3 is TGCAGTGCTAGAGATGGGCAGTTCTACGAGCAGTACTTC.

This chain connects TRBV20-1 to TRBJ1-5, with TRBD1 as a possible D gene (5 bases). V gave up 4 bases and J gave up 3 bases, with 16 bases separating them. CDR1 DFQATT and CDR2 SNEGSKA come from the germline V gene (reference sequence). The CDR3 extends over 15 amino acids. The CDR3 coding sequence is TGCAGTGCTATGGGTCACCGGGACGCCAATCAGCCCCAGCATTTT. Translated: CSAMGHRDANQPQHF.

This clonotype has just a few counts. The V call is TRBV10-2, the J call TRBJ1-4; D is possibly TRBD1 (5 bases). This CDR3 has 16 residues. CDR1 is WSHSY, CDR2 SAAADI, per germline. With 1 base removed from V and 8 bases from J, the gap between germline ends came to 17 bases. The CDR3, as DNA: TGCGCCAGCAGTGAGTTCCCGGGCCCGAGGGGCGAAAAACTGTTTTTT. Its protein is CASSEFPGPRGEKLFF.

This chain links TRBV15 with TRBJ1-4, with D possibly matching TRBD1 (5 bases). The V end lost 1 base, the J end lost 0 bases, and 15 bases lay between the germline ends. Germline lookup yields CDR1 LNHNV and CDR2 YYDKDF (reference sequence). There are 18 residues in the CDR3. The CDR3: CATSRVPLMTATNEKLFF. The CDR3 coding sequence is TGTGCCACCAGCAGAGTGCCACTAATGACAGCAACTAATGAAAAACTGTTTTTT.